These T cell receptor beta chains were read from a single sample in a study of metastatic and nonmetastatic thyroid tumors. TCRdb recomputed clones from the PCR reads via MiXCR. The table lists roughly 14,000 clones, approximately 23% of them singletons. Sequencing was done on a sample of tumor tissue. The origin of the receptors is a female donor with papillary thyroid cancer or a benign thyroid nodule (not recorded which). Some clones in this sample may be carry-over from other donors' samples. Each CDR3 is given with its conserved first and last residue.

V,length,CDR3
TRBV11-2,14,CASRRLAGSDEQFF
TRBV19,17,CASSDRQGTSVVGRYTF
TRBV7-2,19,CASSLVRDSYRGMNTEAFF
TRBV19,12,CASTGLRVEAFF
TRBV30,12,CAWSVQRGEQFF
TRBV6-5,18,CASSYTRRRAGLRSPLHF
TRBV5-1,15,CASSRGTGGQETQYF
TRBV9,15,CASSVDPGGNTEAFF
TRBV19,14,CASSKAGENEKLFF
TRBV5-1,15,CASSAGTGSYNEQFF
TRBV28,13,CATAPGPAYEQYF
TRBV6-2/TRBV6-3,10,CASSTYGYTF
TRBV7-7,13,CASSFSGGETQYF
TRBV27,17,CASSFIQTGAFPYGYTF
TRBV3-1,15,CASSQDLGDIDTQYF
TRBV5-4,14,CASSLLSRGYGYTF
TRBV7-6,16,CASSLELAGVLGELFF
TRBV5-4,13,CASSGGVRETQYF
TRBV28,14,CASILRVGNTEAFF
TRBV19,17,CASSPPVGRGRIYEQYF
TRBV20-1,13,CSARDRTSYEQYF
TRBV11-2,16,CASSLGDSGSSYEQYF
TRBV5-1,13,CASLKNLNTEAFF
TRBV7-9,15,CASSLVGTSGYEQYF
TRBV12-5,13,CASGKTENYGYTF
TRBV24-1,9,CAMHHEQFF
TRBV18,13,CASSPLQGDEQYF
TRBV6-1,13,CASSLDRDITAFF
TRBV19,15,CASRYPGSGANVLTF
TRBV27,17,CASSLSSRLAGGETQYF
TRBV7-2,14,CASSSGLGTYEQYF
TRBV10-2,13,CASTQGSNQPQHF
TRBV5-1,15,CASSTGGGLQETQYF
TRBV30,14,CAWSRIVANYGYTF
TRBV12-3/TRBV12-4,13,CASSEDRPYEQYF
TRBV7-8,14,CASSLGGGGEKLFF
TRBV7-8,13,CASSSGLAETQYF
TRBV6-1,14,CASSRGPGGYGYTF
TRBV18,12,CASSPQEETQYF
TRBV11-3,15,CASSSSHATTDTQYF